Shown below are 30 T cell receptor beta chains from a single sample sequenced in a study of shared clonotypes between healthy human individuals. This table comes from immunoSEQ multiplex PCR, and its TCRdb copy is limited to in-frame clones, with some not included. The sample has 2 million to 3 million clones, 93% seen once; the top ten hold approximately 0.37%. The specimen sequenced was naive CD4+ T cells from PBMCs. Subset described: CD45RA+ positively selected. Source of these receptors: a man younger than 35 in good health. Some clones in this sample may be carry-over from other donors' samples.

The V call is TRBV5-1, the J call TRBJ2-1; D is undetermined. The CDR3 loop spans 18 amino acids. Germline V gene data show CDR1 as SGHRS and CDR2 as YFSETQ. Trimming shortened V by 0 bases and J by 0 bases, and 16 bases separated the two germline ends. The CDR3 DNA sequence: TGCGCCAGCAGCTTGGGTGGCAGCTTGCTGAGCTCCTACAATGAGCAGTTCTTC. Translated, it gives CASSLGGSLLSSYNEQFF.

CDR3 nucleotide sequence: TGTGCCAGCAGCGTAGCCAGCAACTATGGCTACACCTTC. Amino acid sequence: CASSVASNYGYTF. This chain joins TRBV9 and TRBJ1-2, with D unclear. The CDR3 consists of 13 residues. Trimming cost V 0 bases and J 2 bases, with 5 bases left between them. Germline CDR1 and CDR2: SGDLS and YYNGEE.

The CDR3: CASRPDLGENEQFF. Written as DNA, the CDR3 is TGTGCCAGCAGGCCCGACCTGGGGGAGAATGAGCAGTTCTTC. The chain links TRBV7-3 to TRBJ2-1; D could derive from TRBD1 or TRBD2 (5 bases each). The CDR3 loop spans 14 amino acids. Germline V CDR1 and CDR2: SGHTA, FQGTGA. V was trimmed by 6 bases and J by 7 bases, leaving 16 bases between them.

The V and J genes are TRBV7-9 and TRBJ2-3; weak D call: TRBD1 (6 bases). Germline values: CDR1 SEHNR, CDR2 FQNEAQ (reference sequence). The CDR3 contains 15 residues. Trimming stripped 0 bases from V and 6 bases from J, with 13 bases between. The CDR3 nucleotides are TGTGCCAGCAGCTTAGCGGTGGGGGCCCGGGATACGCAGTATTTT. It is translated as CASSLAVGARDTQYF.

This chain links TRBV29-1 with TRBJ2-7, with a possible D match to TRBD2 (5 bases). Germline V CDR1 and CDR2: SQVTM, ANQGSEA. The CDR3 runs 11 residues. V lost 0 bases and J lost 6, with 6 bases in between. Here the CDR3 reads CSVEEGSEQYF. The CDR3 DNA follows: TGCAGCGTTGAAGAGGGGAGCGAGCAGTACTTC.

The CDR3 DNA reads TGTGCCAGCAGTGAACGGCAGCTAGATGAAAAACTGTTTTTT. Protein: CASSERQLDEKLFF. The V gene is TRBV2, the J gene TRBJ1-4; D remains unclear. The CDR3 contains 14 residues. Trimming cost V 2 bases and J 6 bases, with 10 bases left between them. Germline V lookup: CDR1 SNHLY, CDR2 FYNNEI.

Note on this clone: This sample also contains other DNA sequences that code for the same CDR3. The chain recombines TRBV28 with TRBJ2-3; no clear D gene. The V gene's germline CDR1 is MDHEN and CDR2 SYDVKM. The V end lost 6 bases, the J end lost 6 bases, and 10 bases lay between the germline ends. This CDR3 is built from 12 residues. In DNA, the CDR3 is TGTGCCAGCAGCCCCCCTGGGGATACGCAGTATTTT. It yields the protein CASSPPGDTQYF.

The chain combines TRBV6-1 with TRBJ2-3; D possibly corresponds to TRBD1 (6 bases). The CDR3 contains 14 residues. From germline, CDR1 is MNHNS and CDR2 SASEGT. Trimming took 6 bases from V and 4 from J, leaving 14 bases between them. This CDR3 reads CASSRQDQADTQYF. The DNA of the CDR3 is TGTGCCAGCAGCCGACAGGACCAGGCAGATACGCAGTATTTT.

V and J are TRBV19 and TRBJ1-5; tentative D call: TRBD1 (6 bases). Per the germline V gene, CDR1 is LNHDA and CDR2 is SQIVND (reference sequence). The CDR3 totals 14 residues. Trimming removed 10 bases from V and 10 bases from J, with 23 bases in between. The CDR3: CATLQGPYGLPQHF. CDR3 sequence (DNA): TGTGCCACCCTTCAGGGGCCGTACGGTTTACCCCAGCATTTT. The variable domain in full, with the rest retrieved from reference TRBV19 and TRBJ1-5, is DGGITQSPKYLFRKEGQNVTLSCEQNLNHDAMYWYRQDPGQGLRLIYYSQIVNDFQKGDIAEGYSVSREKKESFPLTVTSAQKNPTAFYLCATLQGPYGLPQHFGDGTRLSIL.

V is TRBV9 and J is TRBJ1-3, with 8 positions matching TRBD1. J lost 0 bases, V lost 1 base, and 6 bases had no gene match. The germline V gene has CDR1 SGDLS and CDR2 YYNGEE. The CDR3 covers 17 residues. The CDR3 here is CASSVTGGLGSGNTIYF. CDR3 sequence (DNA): TGTGCCAGCAGCGTAACAGGGGGGCTAGGCTCTGGAAACACCATATATTTT.

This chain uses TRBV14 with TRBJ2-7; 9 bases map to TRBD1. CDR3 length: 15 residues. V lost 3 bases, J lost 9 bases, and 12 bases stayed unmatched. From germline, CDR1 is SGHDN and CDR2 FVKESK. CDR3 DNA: TGTGCCAGCAGCCAGGACCGGGACAGGGACTATGGGCAGTACTTC. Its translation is CASSQDRDRDYGQYF. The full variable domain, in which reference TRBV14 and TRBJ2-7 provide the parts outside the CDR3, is EAGVTQFPSHSVIEKGQTVTLRCDPISGHDNLYWYRRVMGKEIKFLLHFVKESKQDESGMPNNRFLAERTGGTYSTLKVQPAELEDSGVYFCASSQDRDRDYGQYFGPGTRLTVT.

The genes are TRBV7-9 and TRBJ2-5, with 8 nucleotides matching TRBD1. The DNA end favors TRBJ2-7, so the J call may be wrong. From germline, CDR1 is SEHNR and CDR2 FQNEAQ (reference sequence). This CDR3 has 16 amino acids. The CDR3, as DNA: TGTGCCAGCAGCTTAGCGCTTGGGACAGGCTCCTACGAGCAGTACTTC. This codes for CASSLALGTGSYEQYF.

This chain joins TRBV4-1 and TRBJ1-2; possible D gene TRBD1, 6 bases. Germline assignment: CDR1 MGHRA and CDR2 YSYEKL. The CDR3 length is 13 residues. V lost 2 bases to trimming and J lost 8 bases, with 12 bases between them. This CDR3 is CASSQQGRGGYTF. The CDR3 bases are TGCGCCAGCAGCCAACAGGGGCGGGGAGGCTACACCTTC.

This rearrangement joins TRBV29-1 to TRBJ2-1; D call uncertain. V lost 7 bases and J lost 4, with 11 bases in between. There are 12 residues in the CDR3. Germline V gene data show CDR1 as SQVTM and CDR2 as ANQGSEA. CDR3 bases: TGCAGCGATCCAGTGGGGTACAATGAGCAGTTCTTC. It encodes CSDPVGYNEQFF.

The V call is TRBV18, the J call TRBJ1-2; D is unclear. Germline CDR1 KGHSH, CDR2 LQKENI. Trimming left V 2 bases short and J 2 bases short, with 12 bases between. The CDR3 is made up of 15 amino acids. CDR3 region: CASSPTAGVNYGYTF. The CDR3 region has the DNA TGTGCCAGCTCACCAACTGCGGGTGTGAACTATGGCTACACCTTC.

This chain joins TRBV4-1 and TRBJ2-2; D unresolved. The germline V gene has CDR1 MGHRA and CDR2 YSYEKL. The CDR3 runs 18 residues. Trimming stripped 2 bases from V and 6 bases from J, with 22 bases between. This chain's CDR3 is CASSQFGPKNTLPGELFF. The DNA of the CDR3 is TGCGCCAGCAGCCAATTCGGACCCAAAAATACCCTCCCCGGGGAGCTGTTTTTT.

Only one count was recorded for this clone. CDR3 sequence (DNA): TGTGCCAGCAGCTTAGATGGGCCCCTCGAGCAGTACTTC. This codes for CASSLDGPLEQYF. The chain carries TRBV11-2 and TRBJ2-7, with no clear D. Germline V gene data show CDR1 as SGHAT and CDR2 as FQNNGV. The V end was cut by 0 bases, the J end by 6 bases, with 9 bases between. This CDR3 has 13 amino acids. Full variable domain (remainder filled in from reference TRBV11-2 and TRBJ2-7): EAGVAQSPRYKIIEKRQSVAFWCNPISGHATLYWYQQILGQGPKLLIQFQNNGVVDDSQLPKDRFSAERLKGVDSTLKIQPAKLEDSAVYLCASSLDGPLEQYFGPGTRLTVT.

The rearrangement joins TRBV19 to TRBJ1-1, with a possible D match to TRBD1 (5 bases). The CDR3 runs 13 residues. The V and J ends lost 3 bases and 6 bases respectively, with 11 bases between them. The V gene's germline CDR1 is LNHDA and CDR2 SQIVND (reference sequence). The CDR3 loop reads CASSIIRDAEAFF. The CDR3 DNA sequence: TGTGCCAGTAGTATTATCAGGGACGCTGAAGCTTTCTTT.

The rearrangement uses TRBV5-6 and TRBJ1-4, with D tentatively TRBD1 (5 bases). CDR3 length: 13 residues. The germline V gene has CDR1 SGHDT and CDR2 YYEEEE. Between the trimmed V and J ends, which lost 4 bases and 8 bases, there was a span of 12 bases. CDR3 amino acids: CASSIREGEKLFF. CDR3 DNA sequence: TGTGCCAGCAGCATCAGGGAAGGCGAAAAACTGTTTTTT.

The CDR3 reads CASSFRQGASGNTIYF. Written as DNA, the CDR3 is TGTGCCAGCAGTTTCCGACAGGGGGCTTCTGGAAACACCATATATTTT. The chain recombines TRBV6-6 with TRBJ1-3; 10 bases map to TRBD1. Unmatched junction bases numbered 4, after V lost 4 bases and J lost 1 base. The CDR3 contains 16 residues. Germline V CDR1 and CDR2: MNHNY, SVGAGI (reference sequence).

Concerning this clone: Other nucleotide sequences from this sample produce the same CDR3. The CDR3 is CASSETGDQPQHF. The CDR3 DNA is TGTGCCAGCAGCGAGACAGGGGATCAGCCCCAGCATTTT. The chain recombines TRBV7-2 with TRBJ1-5, with TRBD1 matching over 8 bases. This CDR3 comprises 13 residues. J gave up 5 bases and V 5 bases, and 2 bases lay outside the gene matches. Germline CDR1 reads SGHTA; CDR2 reads FQGNSA.

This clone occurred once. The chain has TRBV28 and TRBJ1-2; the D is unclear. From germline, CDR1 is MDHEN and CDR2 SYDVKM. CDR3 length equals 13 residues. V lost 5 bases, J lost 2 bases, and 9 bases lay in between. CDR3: CASSRNGNYGYTF. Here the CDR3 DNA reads TGTGCCAGCAGTCGCAATGGGAACTATGGCTACACCTTC.

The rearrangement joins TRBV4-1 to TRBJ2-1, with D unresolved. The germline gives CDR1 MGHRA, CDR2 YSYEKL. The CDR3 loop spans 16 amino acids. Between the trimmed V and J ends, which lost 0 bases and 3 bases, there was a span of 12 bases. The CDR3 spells CASSQDPGPNYNEQFF. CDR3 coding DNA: TGCGCCAGCAGCCAAGATCCGGGCCCAAACTACAATGAGCAGTTCTTC.

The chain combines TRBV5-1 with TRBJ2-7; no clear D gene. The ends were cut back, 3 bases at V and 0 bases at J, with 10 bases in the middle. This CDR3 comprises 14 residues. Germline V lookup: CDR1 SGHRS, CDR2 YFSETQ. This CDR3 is CASSSADPSYEQYF. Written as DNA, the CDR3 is TGCGCCAGCAGCTCGGCAGACCCCTCCTACGAGCAGTACTTC.

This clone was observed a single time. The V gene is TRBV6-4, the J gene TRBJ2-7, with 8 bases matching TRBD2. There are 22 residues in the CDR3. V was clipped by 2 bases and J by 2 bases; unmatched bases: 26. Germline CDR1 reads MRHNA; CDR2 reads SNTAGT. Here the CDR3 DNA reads TGTGCCAGCAGTGACCAAACCCCCCAGGCGGGAGGCCTAGTTCCACTTCCCTACGAGCAGTACTTC. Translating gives CASSDQTPQAGGLVPLPYEQYF.

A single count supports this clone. CDR3 sequence reads: CASSLTGQGAGETQYF. The CDR3, as DNA: TGCGCCAGCAGCTTGACGGGACAGGGGGCCGGAGAGACCCAGTACTTC. The chain uses TRBV5-1 and TRBJ2-5, with TRBD1 identical over 12 bases. V gave up 1 base and J gave up 4 bases; unmatched junction bases: 5. The germline CDR1 and CDR2 sequences are SGHRS and YFSETQ. The CDR3 spans 16 residues. Full variable domain (rest looked up from reference TRBV5-1 and TRBJ2-5): KAGVTQTPRYLIKTRGQQVTLSCSPISGHRSVSWYQQTPGQGLQFLFEYFSETQRNKGNFPGRFSGRQFSNSRSEMNVSTLELGDSALYLCASSLTGQGAGETQYFGPGTRLLVL.

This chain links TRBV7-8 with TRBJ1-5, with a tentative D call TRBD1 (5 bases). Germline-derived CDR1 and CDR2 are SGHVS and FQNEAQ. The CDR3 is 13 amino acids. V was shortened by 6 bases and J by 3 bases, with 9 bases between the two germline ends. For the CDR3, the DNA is TGTGCCAGCAGTACAGGTCTCAATCAGCCCCAGCATTTT. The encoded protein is CASSTGLNQPQHF.

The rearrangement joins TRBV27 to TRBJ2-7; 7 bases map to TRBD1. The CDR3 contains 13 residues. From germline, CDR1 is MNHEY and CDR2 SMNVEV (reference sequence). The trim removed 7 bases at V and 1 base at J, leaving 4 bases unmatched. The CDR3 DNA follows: TGTGCCAGCAATCGACAGGGATCCTACGAGCAGTACTTC. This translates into CASNRQGSYEQYF.

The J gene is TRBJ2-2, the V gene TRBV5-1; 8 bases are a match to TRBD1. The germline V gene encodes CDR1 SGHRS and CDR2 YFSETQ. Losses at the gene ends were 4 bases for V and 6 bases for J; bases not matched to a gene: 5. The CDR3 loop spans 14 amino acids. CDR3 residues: CASSLGQVPGELFF. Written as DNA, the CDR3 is TGCGCCAGCAGCCTGGGACAGGTACCCGGGGAGCTGTTTTTT.

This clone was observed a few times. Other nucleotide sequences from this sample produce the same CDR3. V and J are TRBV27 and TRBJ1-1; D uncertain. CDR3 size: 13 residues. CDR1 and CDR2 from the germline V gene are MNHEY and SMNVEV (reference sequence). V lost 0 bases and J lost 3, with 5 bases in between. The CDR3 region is CASSLSRDTEAFF. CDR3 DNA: TGTGCCAGCAGTTTATCGAGGGACACTGAAGCTTTCTTT.